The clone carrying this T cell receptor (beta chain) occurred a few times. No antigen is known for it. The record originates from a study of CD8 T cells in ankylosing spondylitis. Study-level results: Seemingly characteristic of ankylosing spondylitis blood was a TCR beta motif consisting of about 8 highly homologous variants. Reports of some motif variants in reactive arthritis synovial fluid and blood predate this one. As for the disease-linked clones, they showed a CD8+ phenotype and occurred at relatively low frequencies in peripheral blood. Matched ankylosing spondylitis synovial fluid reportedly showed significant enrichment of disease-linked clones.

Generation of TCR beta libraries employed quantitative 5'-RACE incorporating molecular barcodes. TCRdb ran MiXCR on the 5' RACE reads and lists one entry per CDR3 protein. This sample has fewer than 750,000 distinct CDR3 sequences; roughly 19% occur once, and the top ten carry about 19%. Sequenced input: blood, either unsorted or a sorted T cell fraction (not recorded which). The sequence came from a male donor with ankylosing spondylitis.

The CDR3 reads CASRRGPFISSGELFF. The CDR3, as DNA: TGTGCCAGCAGGAGGGGGCCCTTCATCTCATCCGGGGAGCTGTTTTTT. This chain connects TRBV11-2 to TRBJ2-2; 7 bases are a match to TRBD1. The CDR3 extends over 16 amino acids. Germline V gives CDR1 SGHAT, CDR2 FQNNGV. V was pared by 6 bases and J by 6 bases, with 13 bases of the junction left unmatched.